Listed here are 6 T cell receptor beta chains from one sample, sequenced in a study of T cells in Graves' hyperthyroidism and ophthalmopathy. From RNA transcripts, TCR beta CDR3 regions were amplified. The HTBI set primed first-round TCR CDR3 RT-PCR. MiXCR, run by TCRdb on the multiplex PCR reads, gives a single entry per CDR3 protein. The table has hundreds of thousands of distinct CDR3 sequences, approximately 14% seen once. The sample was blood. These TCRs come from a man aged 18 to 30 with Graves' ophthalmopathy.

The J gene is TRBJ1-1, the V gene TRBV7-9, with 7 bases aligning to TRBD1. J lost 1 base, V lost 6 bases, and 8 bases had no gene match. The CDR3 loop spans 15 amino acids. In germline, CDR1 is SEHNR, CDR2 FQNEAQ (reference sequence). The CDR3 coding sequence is TGTGCCAGCAGTCGTACAGGGGAGGCGAACACTGAAGCTTTCTTT. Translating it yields CASSRTGEANTEAFF.

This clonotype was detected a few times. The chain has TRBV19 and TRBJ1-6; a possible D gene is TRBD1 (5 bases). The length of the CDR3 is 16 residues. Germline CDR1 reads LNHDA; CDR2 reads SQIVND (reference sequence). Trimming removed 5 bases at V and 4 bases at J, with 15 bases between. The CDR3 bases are TGTGCCAGTAGTGACCCGGGCAGGGTATATAATTCACCCCTCCACTTT. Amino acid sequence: CASSDPGRVYNSPLHF. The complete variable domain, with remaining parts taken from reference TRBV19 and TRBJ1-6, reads DGGITQSPKYLFRKEGQNVTLSCEQNLNHDAMYWYRQDPGQGLRLIYYSQIVNDFQKGDIAEGYSVSREKKESFPLTVTSAQKNPTAFYLCASSDPGRVYNSPLHFGNGTRLTVT.

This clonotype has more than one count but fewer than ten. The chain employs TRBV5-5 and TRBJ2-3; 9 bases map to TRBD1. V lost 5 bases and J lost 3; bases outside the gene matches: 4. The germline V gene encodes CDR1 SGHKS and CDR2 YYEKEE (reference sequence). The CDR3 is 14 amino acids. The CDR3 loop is CASRKGQGTDTQYF. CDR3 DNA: TGTGCCAGCAGAAAAGGACAGGGGACAGATACGCAGTATTTT. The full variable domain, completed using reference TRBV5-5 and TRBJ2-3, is DAGVTQSPTHLIKTRGQQVTLRCSPISGHKSVSWYQQVLGQGPQFIFQYYEKEERGRGNFPDRFSARQFPNYSSELNVNALLLGDSALYLCASRKGQGTDTQYFGPGTRLTVL.

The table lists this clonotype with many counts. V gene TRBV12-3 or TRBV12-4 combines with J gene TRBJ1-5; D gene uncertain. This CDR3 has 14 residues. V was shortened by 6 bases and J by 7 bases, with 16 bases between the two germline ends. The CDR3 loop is CASSQHLRGQPQHF. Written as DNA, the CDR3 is TGTGCCAGCAGCCAGCACCTCCGGGGACAGCCCCAGCATTTT.

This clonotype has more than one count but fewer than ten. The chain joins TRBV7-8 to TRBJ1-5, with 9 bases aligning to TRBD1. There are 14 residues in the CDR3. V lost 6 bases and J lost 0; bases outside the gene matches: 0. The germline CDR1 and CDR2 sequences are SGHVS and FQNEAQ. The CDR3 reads CASRDRGSNQPQHF. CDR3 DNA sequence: TGTGCCAGCAGGGACAGGGGTAGCAATCAGCCCCAGCATTTT.

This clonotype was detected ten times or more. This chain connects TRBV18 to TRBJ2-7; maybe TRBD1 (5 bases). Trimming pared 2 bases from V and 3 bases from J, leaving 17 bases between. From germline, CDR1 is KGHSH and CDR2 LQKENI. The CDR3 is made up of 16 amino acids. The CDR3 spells CASSPGSSFRDYEQYF. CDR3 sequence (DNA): TGTGCCAGCTCACCAGGTAGTAGCTTCAGGGACTACGAGCAGTACTTC.